Listed below are T cell receptor beta chains from one sample, sequenced in a study of T cell repertoires in cytomegalovirus infection. TCRdb redid the calling of the reads with MiXCR, one entry per CDR3 protein. The sample holds approximately 140,000 distinct CDR3 sequences, 7.5% to 9% seen once. The sequenced material came from PBMCs. These receptors were collected from a human donor in good health (CMV status not recorded). Some clones in this sample may be carry-over from other donors' samples. The CDR3 runs from the conserved cysteine through the conserved F or W. D genes are given only for firm matches. Size values are once, few and many counts, or a class for expanded clones, and some rows have none.

J,size,length,D,V,CDR3,DNA
TRBJ2-6,many,20,NA,TRBV27,CASSLSGSYFGSSGANVLTF,TGTGCCAGCAGTTTATCGGGGTCATACTTTGGGAGCTCTGGGGCCAACGTCCTGACTTTC
TRBJ2-3,few,17,TRBD2,TRBV5-1,CASSLHPSGGNTDTQYF,TGCGCCAGCAGCCTCCACCCTAGCGGGGGGAACACAGATACGCAGTATTTT
TRBJ2-3,many,15,TRBD1,TRBV28,CASTLLGQATDTQYF,TGTGCCAGCACCCTACTCGGACAGGCAACAGATACGCAGTATTTT
TRBJ1-1,many,14,NA,TRBV7-9,CASTPSGLVSEAFF,TGTGCCAGCACCCCCTCGGGGTTGGTGTCTGAAGCTTTCTTT
TRBJ2-3,many,15,TRBD2,TRBV20-1,CSAPMGGGTTDTQYF,TGCAGTGCCCCGATGGGCGGGGGGACCACAGATACGCAGTATTTT
TRBJ1-1,many,13,NA,TRBV7-9,CASAEVGNTEAFF,TGTGCCAGCGCGGAGGTCGGGAACACTGAAGCTTTCTTT
TRBJ1-2,NA,14,TRBD1,TRBV6-1,CASSERWTGYGYTF,TGTGCCAGCAGTGAAAGATGGACAGGGTATGGCTACACCTTC
TRBJ2-1,few,15,TRBD2,TRBV7-9,CASSPSGGSYNEQFF,TGTGCCAGCAGCCCTAGCGGGGGTTCCTACAATGAGCAGTTCTTC
TRBJ2-1,NA,14,TRBD2,TRBV20-1,CSVQISGGYNEQFF,TGCAGTGTCCAGATTAGCGGGGGCTACAATGAGCAGTTCTTC
TRBJ2-1,many,13,NA,TRBV6-6,CATLKQGYNEQFF,TGTGCCACCCTAAAACAGGGCTACAATGAGCAGTTCTTC
TRBJ2-2,many,14,NA,TRBV12-5,CASGQSGTTGELFF,TGTGCTAGTGGCCAATCCGGGACCACCGGGGAGCTGTTTTTT
TRBJ2-5,many,16,TRBD2,TRBV13,CASSLKSGGSQETQYF,TGTGCCAGCAGCTTAAAAAGCGGGGGAAGCCAAGAGACCCAGTACTTC
TRBJ2-2,many,14,NA,TRBV7-6,CASSSGGTAGELFF,TGTGCCAGCAGCTCCGGAGGTACGGCCGGGGAGCTGTTTTTT
TRBJ2-6,NA,15,NA,TRBV30,CAWSVGGSGANVLTF,TGTGCCTGGAGTGTAGGGGGTTCTGGGGCCAACGTCCTGACTTTC
TRBJ2-2,NA,16,NA,TRBV7-9,CASSSSGTPPPGELFF,TGTGCCAGCAGCTCGTCCGGGACGCCTCCCCCCGGGGAGCTGTTTTTT
TRBJ2-5,many,17,NA,TRBV7-8,CASSLYPGLRAQETQYF,TGTGCCAGCAGCCTTTACCCCGGACTGCGAGCTCAAGAGACCCAGTACTTC
TRBJ1-5,few,16,NA,TRBV19,CASSATRRPDNQPQHF,TGTGCCAGTAGTGCTACCCGCCGGCCTGACAATCAGCCCCAGCATTTT
TRBJ1-5,NA,16,NA,TRBV20-1,CSARSLRGNSNQPQHF,TGCAGTGCTAGGTCTCTAAGGGGAAATAGCAATCAGCCCCAGCATTTT
TRBJ2-3,NA,15,NA,TRBV6-4,CASSATGTLTDTQYF,TGTGCCAGCAGTGCAACCGGGACTTTAACAGATACGCAGTATTTT
TRBJ2-3,many,15,TRBD2,TRBV7-3,CASSPGRGYTDTQYF,TGTGCCAGCAGCCCAGGGCGGGGGTACACAGATACGCAGTATTTT
TRBJ2-3,many,14,TRBD1,TRBV29-1,CSVSGTGSTDTQYF,TGCAGCGTTTCGGGGACAGGGAGCACAGATACGCAGTATTTT
TRBJ1-2,few,15,NA,TRBV24-1,CATSDPRGQNVGYTF,TGTGCCACCAGTGACCCCCGCGGACAGAACGTCGGCTACACCTTC
TRBJ2-5,many,17,TRBD2,TRBV7-2,CASSLGLLAGARETQYF,TGTGCCAGCAGCTTAGGTCTGCTAGCGGGGGCGAGGGAGACCCAGTACTTC
TRBJ1-2,few,14,TRBD1,TRBV2,CASSETGGLSGYTF,TGTGCCAGCAGTGAGACAGGGGGTTTGAGTGGCTACACCTTC
TRBJ1-6,many,16,NA,TRBV7-9,CASSPRVMGDNSPLHF,TGTGCCAGCAGCCCTAGAGTGATGGGAGATAATTCACCCCTCCACTTT
TRBJ2-1,few,14,TRBD1,TRBV30,CAWGTGASYNEQFF,TGTGCCTGGGGAACAGGGGCTTCCTACAATGAGCAGTTCTTC
TRBJ2-5,few,12,NA,TRBV5-6,CASSLTEETQYF,TGTGCCAGCAGCTTGACGGAAGAGACCCAGTACTTC
TRBJ1-1,few,12,NA,TRBV28,CASKGQPTEAFF,TGTGCCAGCAAGGGGCAACCCACTGAAGCTTTCTTT
TRBJ2-2,NA,13,NA,TRBV5-4,CASSTADTGELFF,TGTGCCAGCAGCACAGCAGACACCGGGGAGCTGTTTTTT
TRBJ2-6,NA,15,TRBD1,TRBV2,CASSSDRGGANVLTF,TGTGCCAGCAGTTCCGACAGGGGTGGGGCCAACGTCCTGACTTTC
TRBJ1-1,many,13,NA,TRBV5-1,CASSLANGPEAFF,TGCGCCAGCAGCTTGGCCAACGGCCCTGAAGCTTTCTTT
TRBJ1-2,NA,13,TRBD1,TRBV2,CASETDRDHGYTF,TGTGCCAGCGAGACGGACAGGGATCATGGCTACACCTTC